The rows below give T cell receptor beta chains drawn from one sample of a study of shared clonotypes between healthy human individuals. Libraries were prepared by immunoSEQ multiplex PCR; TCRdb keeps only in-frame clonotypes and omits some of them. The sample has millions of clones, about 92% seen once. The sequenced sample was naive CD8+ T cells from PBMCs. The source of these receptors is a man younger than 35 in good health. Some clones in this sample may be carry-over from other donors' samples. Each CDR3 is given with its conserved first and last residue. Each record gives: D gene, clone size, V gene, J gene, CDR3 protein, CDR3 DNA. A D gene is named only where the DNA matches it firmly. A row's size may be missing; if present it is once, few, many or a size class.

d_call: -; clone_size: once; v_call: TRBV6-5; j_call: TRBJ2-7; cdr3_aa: CASTRRQRSSYEQYF; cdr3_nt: TGTGCCAGCACCCGACGCCAGAGGAGCTCCTACGAGCAGTACTTC
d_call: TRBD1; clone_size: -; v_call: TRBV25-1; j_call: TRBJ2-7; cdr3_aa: CASLGRQGRESYEQYF; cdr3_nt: TGTGCCAGCTTGGGGCGACAGGGGAGAGAATCTTACGAGCAGTACTTC
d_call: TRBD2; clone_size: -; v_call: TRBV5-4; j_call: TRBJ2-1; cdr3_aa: CACTSGGPEQFF; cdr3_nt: TGTGCCTGCACTAGCGGGGGGCCTGAGCAGTTCTTC
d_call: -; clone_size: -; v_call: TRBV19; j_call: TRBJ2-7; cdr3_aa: CASRAPRGGIYEQYF; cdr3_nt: TGTGCCAGTAGAGCCCCGAGAGGGGGAATTTACGAGCAGTACTTC
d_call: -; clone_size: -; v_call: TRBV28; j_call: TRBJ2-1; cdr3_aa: CASSPHSAITLALTYNEQFF; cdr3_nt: TGTGCCAGCAGCCCACATTCGGCTATTACTTTGGCCCTAACCTACAATGAGCAGTTCTTC
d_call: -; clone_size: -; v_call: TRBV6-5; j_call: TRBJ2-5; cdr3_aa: CARSEKDRDNF; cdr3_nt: TGTGCCAGATCAGAAAAGGACCGAGACAACTTC
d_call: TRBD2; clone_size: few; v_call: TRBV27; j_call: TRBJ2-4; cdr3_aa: CASSWTSGSFIQYF; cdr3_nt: TGTGCCAGCAGTTGGACTAGCGGGAGTTTCATTCAGTACTTC
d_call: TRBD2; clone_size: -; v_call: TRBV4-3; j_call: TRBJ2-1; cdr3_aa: CASSSGTSAYNEQFF; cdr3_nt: TGCGCCAGCAGCTCCGGGACTAGCGCGTACAATGAGCAGTTCTTC
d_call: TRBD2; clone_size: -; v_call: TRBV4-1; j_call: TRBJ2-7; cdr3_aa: CASSQGLAGDYEQYF; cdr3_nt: TGCGCCAGCAGCCAAGGACTAGCGGGGGATTACGAGCAGTACTTC
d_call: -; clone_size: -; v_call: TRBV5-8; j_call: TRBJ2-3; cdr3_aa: CASRGGAQGDTQYF; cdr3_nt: TGTGCCAGCAGGGGGGGGGCGCAGGGAGATACGCAGTATTTT
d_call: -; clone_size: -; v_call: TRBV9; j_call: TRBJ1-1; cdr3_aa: CASSITGGADMNTEAFF; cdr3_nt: TGTGCCAGCAGTATTACGGGCGGAGCTGACATGAACACTGAAGCTTTCTTT
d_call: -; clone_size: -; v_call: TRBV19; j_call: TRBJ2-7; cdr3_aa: CASSMRGSYEQYF; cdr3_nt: TGTGCCAGTAGTATGAGAGGATCCTACGAGCAGTACTTC
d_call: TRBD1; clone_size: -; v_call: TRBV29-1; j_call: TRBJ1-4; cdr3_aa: CSVPGQGNEKLFF; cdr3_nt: TGCAGCGTCCCGGGACAGGGTAATGAAAAACTGTTTTTT
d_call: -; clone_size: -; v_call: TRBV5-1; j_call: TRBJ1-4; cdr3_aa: CASSLGELRTNEKLFF; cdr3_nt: TGCGCCAGCAGCTTGGGGGAATTAAGGACTAATGAAAAACTGTTTTTT
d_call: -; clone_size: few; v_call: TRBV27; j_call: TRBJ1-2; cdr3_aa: CASSFGRVGGYTF; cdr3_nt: TGTGCCAGCAGTTTCGGCAGGGTTGGGGGCTACACCTTC
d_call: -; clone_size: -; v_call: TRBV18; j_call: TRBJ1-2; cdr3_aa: CASSPSTGTENYGYTF; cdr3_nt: TGTGCCAGCTCACCATCCACCGGGACGGAAAACTATGGCTACACCTTC